The 17 T cell receptor beta chains given below trace back to one sample, sequenced in a study of T cell responses to AZD1222 COVID-19 vaccine. TCRdb keeps only in-frame clones here, not all; method: immunoSEQ multiplex PCR. This repertoire shows about 110,000 clones, more than 70% found once; its top ten account for approximately 3%. Sequences were derived from peripheral blood, sampled on day 0 of AZD1222 vaccination. The source of these receptors is an adult in good health.

The chain carries TRBV7-9 and TRBJ2-4; 13 positions match TRBD2. This CDR3 region has 18 residues. Losses at the gene ends were 4 bases for V and 1 base for J; bases not matched to a gene: 7. Germline V gives CDR1 SEHNR, CDR2 FQNEAQ (reference sequence). DNA for the CDR3: TGTGCCAGCAGCTCACTAGCGGGGGGGCCCCTTGCCAAAAACATTCAGTACTTC. Encoded protein: CASSSLAGGPLAKNIQYF.

CDR3 nucleotides: TGCGCCAGCAGCCACATTACGGGGTCAGGGAGGGATGGCTACACCTTC. Its translation: CASSHITGSGRDGYTF. The rearrangement uses TRBV4-1 and TRBJ1-2, with D possibly matching TRBD1 (5 bases). Germline loops: CDR1 MGHRA, CDR2 YSYEKL. Trimming removed 3 bases from V and 6 bases from J, with 20 bases in between. The CDR3 spans 16 residues.

The V gene is TRBV6-2 or TRBV6-3, the J gene TRBJ1-5, with D perhaps matching TRBD1 (5 bases). The V and J ends lost 6 bases and 5 bases respectively, with 20 bases between them. The CDR3 is made up of 16 amino acids. In germline, CDR1 is MNHEY, CDR2 SVGEGT. The CDR3 sequence: CASSPWVGAGYQPQHF. The CDR3 DNA reads TGTGCCAGCAGCCCCTGGGTAGGGGCGGGTTATCAGCCCCAGCATTTT.

J is TRBJ2-5 and V is TRBV9; maybe TRBD1 (5 bases). The V gene lost 4 bases and the J gene lost 2 bases, with 18 bases spanning the gap. The CDR3 has 16 residues. Germline V CDR1 and CDR2: SGDLS, YYNGEE. The CDR3 loop reads CASSPFGRGPQETQYF. DNA for the CDR3: TGTGCCAGCAGCCCATTCGGTAGGGGCCCACAAGAGACCCAGTACTTC.

The rearrangement joins TRBV6-6 to TRBJ2-5, with D unclear. V gave up 6 bases and J gave up 5 bases, with 7 bases separating them. CDR1 and CDR2 from the germline V gene are MNHNY and SVGAGI (reference sequence). The CDR3 runs to 11 residues. The CDR3 sequence: CASRTGETQYF. The CDR3 region has the DNA TGTGCCAGCAGAACTGGGGAGACCCAGTACTTC.

V gene TRBV7-9 combines with J gene TRBJ1-2; 9 positions agree with TRBD1. CDR1 is SEHNR and CDR2 is FQNEAQ in the germline V gene (reference sequence). CDR3 length equals 15 residues. V lost 4 bases to trimming and J lost 5 bases; unmatched junction nucleotides: 8. The CDR3 region is CASSYGTGIGYGYTF. In DNA, the CDR3 is TGTGCCAGCAGCTACGGGACAGGGATTGGTTATGGCTACACCTTC.

The rearrangement links TRBV27 to TRBJ1-4; D is possibly TRBD1 (5 bases). The CDR3 spans 15 residues. Per the germline V gene, CDR1 is MNHEY and CDR2 is SMNVEV (reference sequence). Trimming removed 10 bases from V and 4 bases from J, with 19 bases in between. CDR3 loop: CANSPGGTGNEKLFF. The CDR3 nucleotides read TGTGCCAACTCCCCGGGAGGGACGGGTAATGAAAAACTGTTTTTT. Complete variable domain (other parts from reference TRBV27 and TRBJ1-4): EAQVTQNPRYLITVTGKKLTVTCSQNMNHEYMSWYRQDPGLGLRQIYYSMNVEVTDKGDVPEGYKVSRKEKRNFPLILESPSPNQTSLYFCANSPGGTGNEKLFFGSGTQLSVL.

The chain employs TRBV27 and TRBJ2-7, with TRBD2 matching over 9 bases. J was trimmed by 0 bases and V by 7 bases; bases with no gene match: 4. Germline V gene lookup returns CDR1 MNHEY and CDR2 SMNVEV (reference sequence). The CDR3 is made up of 14 amino acids. CDR3 DNA sequence: TGTGCCAGCACCCGGCGGGGGGGCTCCTACGAGCAGTACTTC. It is translated as CASTRRGGSYEQYF.

The chain uses TRBV28 and TRBJ1-4, with a weak D call TRBD1 (6 bases). The CDR3 totals 14 residues. Trimming took off 8 bases at V and 2 bases at J, with 12 bases between the two ends. Germline V gene lookup returns CDR1 MDHEN and CDR2 SYDVKM. In nucleotides, the CDR3 is TGTGCCAGCCTGATGGGGGGCACTAATGAAAAACTGTTTTTT. Protein product: CASLMGGTNEKLFF.

The V call is TRBV5-1, the J call TRBJ1-2; D is unresolved. Germline-derived CDR1 and CDR2 are SGHRS and YFSETQ. Trimming left V 4 bases short and J 5 bases short, with 12 bases between. This CDR3 region has 13 residues. CDR3 nucleotide sequence: TGCGCCAGCAGCCCACCAGAGTTTTATGGCTACACCTTC. Residues: CASSPPEFYGYTF. Together with reference TRBV5-1 and TRBJ1-2, the CDR3 gives the full variable domain: KAGVTQTPRYLIKTRGQQVTLSCSPISGHRSVSWYQQTPGQGLQFLFEYFSETQRNKGNFPGRFSGRQFSNSRSEMNVSTLELGDSALYLCASSPPEFYGYTFGSGTRLTVV.

The chain uses TRBV18 and TRBJ2-2; 9 nucleotides match TRBD1. The CDR3 has 15 residues. J lost 6 bases, V lost 6 bases, and 8 bases had no gene match. CDR1 and CDR2 (germline): KGHSH, LQKENI. Here the CDR3 DNA reads TGTGCCAGCTCCTGGGGACAGGGCACGGCCGGGGAGCTGTTTTTT. As protein: CASSWGQGTAGELFF.

This chain connects TRBV10-3 to TRBJ1-4; 10 bases map to TRBD1. This CDR3 has 15 residues. The trim removed 0 bases at V and 7 bases at J, leaving 2 bases unmatched. CDR1 and CDR2 from the germline V gene are ENHRY and SYGVKD. In DNA form, the CDR3 reads TGTGCCATCAGTGAGTCGAGACAGGGGGCTGAAAAACTGTTTTTT. This encodes CAISESRQGAEKLFF.

The chain joins TRBV4-2 to TRBJ2-7; 7 nucleotides line up with TRBD1. Germline CDR1 is LGHNA and CDR2 is YNFKEQ. The CDR3 runs to 15 residues. V lost 4 bases and J lost 2; bases outside the gene matches: 8. The DNA for the CDR3 is TGTGCCAGCAGCCCTCGGGACAGCCAACCCTACGAGCAGTACTTC. It yields the protein CASSPRDSQPYEQYF.

The rearrangement uses TRBV4-2 and TRBJ1-4; TRBD1 might be the D (6 bases). V was cut by 4 bases and J by 4 bases, with 10 bases left in between. The germline CDR1 and CDR2 sequences are LGHNA and YNFKEQ. The CDR3 contains 14 residues. The CDR3, as DNA: TGTGCCAGCAGCCTGCGGGACAATAATGAAAAACTGTTTTTT. It specifies CASSLRDNNEKLFF.

This clone was detected only a few times. This sequence joins TRBV7-9 and TRBJ2-5; TRBD2 matches 7 bases. The trim removed 5 bases at V and 0 bases at J, leaving 12 bases unmatched. The CDR3 contains 17 residues. Germline CDR1 is SEHNR and CDR2 is FQNEAQ (reference sequence). For the CDR3, the DNA is TGTGCCAGCAGCCCGGGGAGGGCAATGGGGTACCAAGAGACCCAGTACTTC. Encoded protein: CASSPGRAMGYQETQYF.

V is TRBV4-3 and J is TRBJ2-7, with D maybe TRBD1 (5 bases). Between the trimmed V and J ends, which lost 0 bases and 3 bases, there was a span of 15 bases. The CDR3 extends over 16 amino acids. Germline CDR1 reads LGHNA; CDR2 reads YSLEER. The CDR3, as DNA: TGCGCCAGCAGCCAAGACTATTCCCACAGGATCTACGAGCAGTACTTC. Encoded protein: CASSQDYSHRIYEQYF.

The rearrangement joins TRBV9 to TRBJ2-4; no reliable D call. Germline V gene sequence: CDR1 SGDLS, CDR2 YYNGEE. Trimming took off 4 bases at V and 10 bases at J, with 18 bases between the two ends. The CDR3 extends over 14 amino acids. The CDR3 sequence: CASSIKEVAGIQYF. In DNA, the CDR3 is TGTGCCAGCAGCATCAAGGAAGTTGCTGGGATTCAGTACTTC. Full variable domain (remainder filled in from reference TRBV9 and TRBJ2-4): DSGVTQTPKHLITATGQRVTLRCSPRSGDLSVYWYQQSLDQGLQFLIQYYNGEERAKGNILERFSAQQFPDLHSELNLSSLELGDSALYFCASSIKEVAGIQYFGAGTRLSVL.